This is a list of T cell receptor beta chains from one sample in a study of cytomegalovirus exposure and HLA in healthy donors. Some clones are missing from TCRdb's copy, which holds only in-frame ones; the method was immunoSEQ multiplex PCR. The data show some 150,000 clones, with approximately 79% seen just once and roughly 1.1% held by the top ten. The source material was PBMCs. The receptors were sampled from a male donor in good health and CMV-seronegative. Each CDR3 is given with its conserved first and last residue. The D gene is left open where the match is weak. The listing skips clone size in some rows; elsewhere it reads once, few, many or a size class.

size | length | D | J | V | CDR3 | DNA
once | 17 | TRBD1 | TRBJ1-5 | TRBV19 | CASSTISGTGKNQPQHF | TGTGCCAGTAGCACAATATCCGGGACAGGGAAAAATCAGCCCCAGCATTTT
few | 15 | TRBD1 | TRBJ2-7 | TRBV4-1 | CASSFRDRGTYEQYF | TGCGCCAGCAGCTTCCGGGACAGGGGTACCTACGAGCAGTACTTC
- | 15 | TRBD1 | TRBJ1-5 | TRBV7-9 | CASSPTGTGNEPQHF | TGTGCCAGCAGCCCGACCGGGACAGGAAACGAGCCCCAGCATTTT
- | 12 | - | TRBJ2-5 | TRBV5-1 | CASSLAGETQYF | TGCGCCAGCAGCTTGGCCGGGGAGACCCAGTACTTC
once | 17 | - | TRBJ2-3 | TRBV5-1 | CASSGYGGMGGTDTQYF | TGCGCCAGCAGCGGATACGGCGGGATGGGGGGTACAGATACGCAGTATTTT
- | 15 | - | TRBJ1-3 | TRBV18 | CASSPMRVSGNTIYF | TGTGCCAGCTCACCGATGAGGGTTTCTGGAAACACCATATATTTT
few | 14 | TRBD1 | TRBJ1-1 | TRBV5-4 | CASSLGQENTEAFF | TGTGCCAGCAGCCTAGGACAGGAGAACACTGAAGCTTTCTTT
- | 15 | - | TRBJ2-2 | TRBV10-3 | CAISAGWLNTGELFF | TGTGCCATCAGTGCGGGATGGTTGAACACCGGGGAGCTGTTTTTT
- | 15 | TRBD2 | TRBJ2-3 | TRBV6-5 | CASSYTASGGSTQYF | TGTGCCAGCAGTTACACGGCTAGCGGGGGTAGTACGCAGTATTTT
- | 15 | TRBD2 | TRBJ2-1 | TRBV10-1 | CASSQTSGGASEQFF | TGCGCCAGCAGTCAGACTAGCGGGGGGGCGAGTGAGCAGTTCTTC
- | 15 | TRBD1 | TRBJ1-3 | TRBV5-8 | CASSPQGAPGNTIYF | TGTGCCAGCAGCCCACAGGGGGCGCCTGGAAACACCATATATTTT
- | 12 | - | TRBJ2-3 | TRBV27 | CASRTGTDTQYF | TGTGCCAGCAGGACAGGCACAGATACGCAGTATTTT
- | 14 | TRBD1 | TRBJ2-5 | TRBV5-4 | CASRTRQGAETQYF | TGTGCCAGCAGGACCAGACAGGGGGCGGAGACCCAGTACTTC
- | 11 | TRBD2 | TRBJ2-1 | TRBV19 | CASRTGRAQFF | TGTGCCAGTAGAACCGGGAGGGCCCAGTTCTTC
- | 14 | TRBD1 | TRBJ1-1 | TRBV5-1 | CASSPGTGGTEAFF | TGCGCCAGCAGCCCGGGGACAGGGGGCACTGAAGCTTTCTTT
- | 14 | TRBD1 | TRBJ2-2 | TRBV7-2 | CASADRVRSGELFF | TGTGCCAGCGCTGACAGGGTCCGTTCCGGGGAGCTGTTTTTT
- | 14 | - | TRBJ1-2 | TRBV19 | CASSIWEGVYGYTF | TGTGCCAGTAGTATTTGGGAGGGCGTCTATGGCTACACCTTC
- | 13 | - | TRBJ2-7 | TRBV27 | CASSFFRGYEQYF | TGTGCCAGCAGTTTCTTCAGGGGCTACGAGCAGTACTTC
- | 13 | TRBD1 | TRBJ1-1 | TRBV27 | CASKTGEGTEAFF | TGTGCCAGCAAGACAGGGGAGGGGACTGAAGCTTTCTTT
- | 14 | - | TRBJ1-2 | TRBV9 | CASSVARANYGYTF | TGTGCCAGCAGCGTAGCTAGAGCTAACTATGGCTACACCTTC
few | 16 | - | TRBJ2-1 | TRBV4-2 | CASSQDYLSGRDEQFF | TGTGCCAGCAGCCAAGATTATCTATCCGGGCGGGATGAGCAGTTCTTC
- | 17 | TRBD1 | TRBJ1-5 | TRBV19 | CASSISGDRGPNQPQHF | TGTGCCAGTAGTATATCAGGGGACAGGGGCCCCAATCAGCCCCAGCATTTT
- | 13 | TRBD1 | TRBJ2-5 | TRBV2 | CASSTQGVQTQYF | TGTGCCAGCAGTACACAGGGGGTTCAGACCCAGTACTTC
- | 13 | - | TRBJ2-7 | TRBV21-1 | CASSSDRVPEQYF | TGTGCCAGCAGCAGCGACAGGGTCCCCGAGCAGTACTTC
- | 14 | - | TRBJ2-3 | TRBV9 | CASSQLPSTDTQYF | TGTGCCAGCAGCCAACTACCTAGCACAGATACGCAGTATTTT
- | 10 | - | TRBJ2-3 | TRBV9 | CASGGDTQYF | TGTGCCAGCGGGGGGGATACGCAGTATTTT
- | 14 | TRBD2 | TRBJ2-5 | TRBV6-5 | CASTPSGGEETQYF | TGTGCCAGCACCCCTAGCGGGGGGGAAGAGACCCAGTACTTC
- | 14 | - | TRBJ2-7 | TRBV5-4 | CASSLETGWSEQYF | TGTGCCAGCAGCTTGGAGACCGGTTGGAGCGAGCAGTACTTC
- | 14 | - | TRBJ2-3 | TRBV15 | CATSRDRAPDTQYF | TGTGCCACCAGCAGAGACAGGGCCCCCGATACGCAGTATTTT
- | 13 | - | TRBJ1-1 | TRBV30 | CAWSVLNRDEAFF | TGTGCCTGGAGTGTACTAAATCGAGATGAAGCTTTCTTT
- | 12 | - | TRBJ1-4 | TRBV19 | CASSIGGEKLFF | TGTGCCAGTAGTATTGGGGGCGAAAAACTGTTTTTT
- | 17 | TRBD2 | TRBJ2-1 | TRBV4-1 | CASSQGFIAGGYNEQFF | TGCGCCAGCAGCCAAGGTTTTATCGCGGGGGGGTACAATGAGCAGTTCTTC
- | 13 | TRBD1 | TRBJ1-3 | TRBV12-5 | CASGGTDVNTIYF | TGTGCTAGTGGTGGGACAGATGTAAACACCATATATTTT
- | 13 | - | TRBJ1-2 | TRBV7-2 | CASSLDRAGGYTF | TGTGCCAGCAGCTTAGACAGGGCGGGTGGCTACACCTTC
- | 13 | - | TRBJ2-1 | TRBV5-6 | CASSPRSRDEQFF | TGTGCCAGCAGCCCCCGGTCCCGGGATGAGCAGTTCTTC
- | 16 | TRBD1 | TRBJ2-7 | TRBV5-6 | CASSAVDRAALYEQYF | TGTGCCAGCAGCGCGGTGGACAGGGCAGCTCTCTACGAGCAGTACTTC
- | 16 | - | TRBJ2-3 | TRBV2 | CASSEVSGSSTDTQYF | TGTGCCAGCAGTGAAGTATCGGGGTCTAGCACAGATACGCAGTATTTT
few | 15 | TRBD2 | TRBJ2-7 | TRBV15 | CATSRELAGVGEQYF | TGTGCCACCAGCAGAGAACTAGCGGGGGTTGGCGAGCAGTACTTC
- | 14 | - | TRBJ1-2 | TRBV5-1 | CASSLDTVRYGYTF | TGCGCCAGCAGCTTGGACACAGTGCGCTATGGCTACACCTTC
once | 16 | - | TRBJ2-3 | TRBV6-4 | CASSVGGRWGTDTQYF | TGTGCCAGCAGTGTCGGCGGTCGCTGGGGCACAGATACGCAGTATTTT
- | 15 | - | TRBJ1-6 | TRBV6-5 | CASSYFGGGNSPLHF | TGTGCCAGCAGTTACTTTGGGGGGGGGAATTCACCCCTCCACTTT
- | 15 | TRBD2 | TRBJ2-5 | TRBV29-1 | CSAPLAGAIQGTQYF | TGCAGCGCACCCCTAGCGGGGGCCATACAGGGGACCCAGTACTTC
- | 17 | TRBD1 | TRBJ2-5 | TRBV7-2 | CASSLLQGVGMGETQYF | TGTGCCAGCAGCTTATTACAGGGGGTCGGGATGGGGGAGACCCAGTACTTC
- | 13 | - | TRBJ2-7 | TRBV4-3 | CASSQDGRREQYF | TGCGCCAGCAGCCAAGATGGTAGGCGGGAGCAGTACTTC
once | 15 | TRBD1 | TRBJ2-7 | TRBV6-5 | CASRFGQGIAYEQYF | TGTGCCAGCAGATTCGGACAGGGGATCGCCTACGAGCAGTACTTC
few | 13 | - | TRBJ1-2 | TRBV2 | CASSDIAVYGYTF | TGTGCCAGCAGTGATATAGCTGTATATGGCTACACCTTC
- | 14 | TRBD1 | TRBJ2-3 | TRBV4-1 | CASRVGQSTDTQYF | TGCGCCAGCAGGGTGGGACAGAGCACAGATACGCAGTATTTT
- | 13 | TRBD1 | TRBJ1-6 | TRBV5-1 | CASSSQGDSPLHF | TGCGCCAGCAGCTCCCAGGGGGATTCACCCCTCCACTTT
- | 16 | - | TRBJ2-3 | TRBV5-1 | CASSPYGSAGSDTQYF | TGCGCCAGCAGCCCATATGGCTCGGCGGGCTCGGATACGCAGTATTTT
- | 14 | TRBD2 | TRBJ2-3 | TRBV11-3 | CASSLGGRADTQYF | TGTGCCAGCAGCTTGGGAGGGAGGGCAGATACGCAGTATTTT
- | 16 | - | TRBJ2-6 | TRBV5-1 | CASSLGSASGANVLTF | TGCGCCAGCAGCTTGGGCAGTGCCTCTGGGGCCAACGTCCTGACTTTC
- | 17 | TRBD2 | TRBJ2-2 | TRBV9 | CASSVAGRGGLGGELFF | TGTGCCAGCAGCGTAGCTGGGCGGGGGGGCCTAGGCGGGGAGCTGTTTTTT
- | 13 | - | TRBJ1-2 | TRBV30 | CAWSVRGGNGYTF | TGTGCCTGGAGTGTACGGGGAGGCAATGGCTACACCTTC
- | 12 | - | TRBJ2-3 | TRBV13 | CASSTHRDTQYF | TGTGCCAGCAGCACCCACAGAGATACGCAGTATTTT
once | 16 | TRBD1 | TRBJ2-2 | TRBV5-1 | CASSPGQGKATGELFF | TGCGCCAGCAGCCCCGGACAGGGGAAGGCGACCGGGGAGCTGTTTTTT
- | 14 | TRBD1 | TRBJ2-7 | TRBV6-5 | CASSAGQGSYEQYF | TGTGCCAGCAGTGCCGGACAGGGGTCCTACGAGCAGTACTTC
- | 13 | - | TRBJ1-2 | TRBV27 | CASSFTQGSGYTF | TGTGCCAGCAGTTTTACTCAGGGGAGTGGCTACACCTTC